Listed below are T cell receptor beta chains from one sample, sequenced in a study of naive and memory T cell subsets. One entry per CDR3 protein results from TCRdb running MiXCR on the UMI-ligation and nested PCR reads. Here the sample spans 89,000 or so distinct CDR3 sequences, around 14% being singletons. Sequencing was performed on central memory CD4+ T cells from blood. Receptors were obtained from a human donor in good health. Each CDR3 is given with its conserved first and last residue. Each record gives: D gene, V gene, clone size, J gene, CDR3 DNA, CDR3 protein. D genes are given only for firm matches. Rows may omit the clone size; those that give it use once, few, many or a size class.

.	TRBV3-1	many	TRBJ2-1	TGTGCCAGCAGCCAAGGTTCCGGCAATGAGCAGTTCTTC	CASSQGSGNEQFF
.	TRBV7-9	.	TRBJ1-1	TGTGCCAGCAGCTCAGCCGGGACGACGGGAACTGAAGCTTTCTTT	CASSSAGTTGTEAFF
TRBD2	TRBV7-2	many	TRBJ2-3	TGTGCCAGCAGCTTAAATAGCGGGAGTCGAGTTACGCAGTATTTT	CASSLNSGSRVTQYF
.	TRBV7-6	.	TRBJ2-4	TGTGCCAGCAGCTTTGAGCCACCCGGGGCCAAAAACATTCAGTACTTC	CASSFEPPGAKNIQYF
.	TRBV12-3/TRBV12-4	.	TRBJ1-3	TGTGCCAGCATCCAACAGTCATCTGGAAACACCATATATTTT	CASIQQSSGNTIYF
.	TRBV20-1	.	TRBJ2-5	TGCAGTGCACTCCCCGGGACGGAGGACATGGAGACCCAGTACTTC	CSALPGTEDMETQYF
.	TRBV5-1	few	TRBJ1-1	TGCGCCAGCGCCCCCGGGCGGGGCGACAGCACTGAAGCTTTCTTT	CASAPGRGDSTEAFF
TRBD2	TRBV30	few	TRBJ2-1	TGTGCCTGGAGTGTAACGGCGGGACTAGGGAACAATGAGCAGTTCTTC	CAWSVTAGLGNNEQFF
TRBD2	TRBV28	few	TRBJ2-7	TGTGCCAGCAGTGGCGCCGGGACTAGCCTCAACGAGCAGTACTTC	CASSGAGTSLNEQYF
TRBD2	TRBV12-3/TRBV12-4	many	TRBJ2-7	TGTGCCAGCAGAGGACTAGGTCGCTCCGAGCAGTACTTC	CASRGLGRSEQYF
.	TRBV28	.	TRBJ2-7	TGTGCCAGCCGAACCCGTGGATACGAGCAGTACTTC	CASRTRGYEQYF
.	TRBV9	.	TRBJ2-3	TGTGCCAGCAGCGTAGCCGGGGCGACAGATACGCAGTATTTT	CASSVAGATDTQYF
TRBD2	TRBV20-1	.	TRBJ2-7	TGCAGTGCGAGAACACTAGCGGGAGGGCGCGACGAGCAGTACTTC	CSARTLAGGRDEQYF
.	TRBV7-8	.	TRBJ2-1	TGTGCCAGCAGAGGGCCCGGCCCATCCTACAATGAGCAGTTCTTC	CASRGPGPSYNEQFF
.	TRBV20-1	.	TRBJ1-1	TGCAGTGCTAGTTTGCAGGGGTCCATGAACACTGAAGCTTTCTTT	CSASLQGSMNTEAFF
.	TRBV14	few	TRBJ2-5	TGTGCCAGCAGCCCATACGCCGGGGCTCAAGAGACCCAGTACTTC	CASSPYAGAQETQYF
.	TRBV5-4	many	TRBJ2-1	TGTGCCAGCAGCTTGGGTGGACTTAGGGATCATGAGCAGTTCTTC	CASSLGGLRDHEQFF
.	TRBV12-3/TRBV12-4	many	TRBJ1-2	TGTGCCAGCAGTTTCCGGGACTATGGCTACACCTTC	CASSFRDYGYTF
TRBD1	TRBV5-1	.	TRBJ1-5	TGCGCCAGCAGCTTGGGGGACAGGGGTGGTAATCAGCCCCAGCATTTT	CASSLGDRGGNQPQHF
.	TRBV15	many	TRBJ2-1	TGTGCCACCGGTCGTAGCGGCGACGGGGATGAGCAGTTCTTC	CATGRSGDGDEQFF
.	TRBV7-2	.	TRBJ2-2	TGTGCCAGCAGCTTAGCGATGGGGCACTCCGGGGAGCTGTTTTTT	CASSLAMGHSGELFF
.	TRBV28	few	TRBJ2-1	TGTGCCAGCATTACTGAAGGATACGATGAGCAGTTCTTC	CASITEGYDEQFF
TRBD1	TRBV9	many	TRBJ2-7	TGTGCCAGCAGCGGGGATCCACAGGGGGAGCAGTACTTC	CASSGDPQGEQYF
TRBD2	TRBV11-2	.	TRBJ2-1	TGTGTCAGCAGCTCTAGCGGCAACTACAATGAGCAGTTCTTC	CVSSSSGNYNEQFF
.	TRBV7-3	.	TRBJ2-6	TGTGCCAGCAGCCGAAACGGTCGGGGACGAGGGGCCAACGTCCTGACTTTC	CASSRNGRGRGANVLTF
TRBD2	TRBV7-9	many	TRBJ2-1	TGTGCCAGCAGTTCCGGACTAGTCTTTCATGAGCAGTTCTTC	CASSSGLVFHEQFF
TRBD1	TRBV5-4	.	TRBJ2-4	TGTGCCAGCAGCCCCAGACAGGGTATGGCGCAAAACATTCAGTACTTC	CASSPRQGMAQNIQYF